One and the same sample provided the 20 T cell receptor beta chains below, sequenced in a study of blood T cell repertoires in COVID-19. TCRdb's table, derived via immunoSEQ multiplex PCR, lists solely in-frame clones and lacks some. The data contain 110,000 or so clones, around nine tenths of them singletons. The sample was peripheral blood. Receptor source: a woman in her seventies who had recovered from COVID-19.

The CDR3 DNA follows: TGTGCCAGCAGTTTTTATGGTGCTAGCCCCACAGATACGCAGTATTTT. Residues: CASSFYGASPTDTQYF. The chain joins TRBV28 to TRBJ2-3; D perhaps matches TRBD2 (5 bases). CDR3 size: 16 residues. Germline CDR1 is MDHEN and CDR2 is SYDVKM. V lost 3 bases and J 2 bases, leaving 15 bases between the germline ends.

This rearrangement joins TRBV6-5 to TRBJ2-5; 7 nucleotides align to TRBD2. The J segment lost 2 bases and the V segment lost 6 bases, leaving 9 bases of the junction unmatched. This CDR3 comprises 15 residues. CDR1 MNHEY and CDR2 SVGAGI come from the germline V gene. DNA of the CDR3: TGTGCCAGCAGCCGAGCGGGATGGGGGCAAGAGACCCAGTACTTC. Its translation: CASSRAGWGQETQYF.

The rearrangement links TRBV30 to TRBJ1-4; no clear D gene. The CDR3 runs 13 residues. The V and J ends lost 0 bases and 5 bases respectively, with 7 bases between them. Germline loops: CDR1 GTSNPN, CDR2 SVGIG (reference sequence). The CDR3 region is CAWSVGLNEKLFF. The CDR3 bases are TGTGCCTGGAGTGTAGGACTCAATGAAAAACTGTTTTTT.

The CDR3 protein is CASSTIYRASNQPQHF. Here the CDR3 DNA reads TGTGCCAGTAGTACCATCTACAGGGCAAGCAATCAGCCCCAGCATTTT. The rearrangement uses TRBV19 and TRBJ1-5; D may be TRBD1 (6 bases). Germline CDR1 and CDR2: LNHDA and SQIVND (reference sequence). CDR3 length: 16 residues. V lost 4 bases and J lost 1, with 14 bases in between.

This clone occurred once. The chain uses TRBV14 and TRBJ2-7; 7 positions agree with TRBD2. Losses at the gene ends were 2 bases for V and 0 bases for J; bases not matched to a gene: 31. CDR1 is SGHDN, CDR2 FVKESK, per germline. This CDR3 is built from 24 residues. CDR3 DNA sequence: TGTGCCAGCAGCCAACCCTGTGGAGCCCGAACCCGATCCTATACTAGCGCGAGCTCCTACGAGCAGTACTTC. This translates into CASSQPCGARTRSYTSASSYEQYF.

The rearrangement links TRBV4-3 to TRBJ2-1; TRBD1 matches 8 bases. Germline CDR1 LGHNA, CDR2 YSLEER. The CDR3 has 15 residues. After removal of 1 base from V and 4 bases from J, the junction contained 3 bases not matched to a gene. The CDR3 sequence: CASSQAGTGYNEQFF. The CDR3 nucleotides read TGCGCCAGCAGCCAAGCGGGGACAGGATACAATGAGCAGTTCTTC.

V is TRBV3-1 (or the pseudogene TRBV3-2) and J is TRBJ1-5; unclear D gene. CDR3 length: 14 residues. The V gene's germline CDR1 is LGHDT and CDR2 YNNKEL (reference sequence). V lost 3 bases to trimming and J lost 11 bases, with 17 bases between them. CDR3 amino acids: CASSQLALPGSQHF. The CDR3 nucleotides read TGTGCCAGCAGCCAGTTGGCTTTACCGGGGTCCCAGCATTTT.

The rearrangement uses TRBV7-9 and TRBJ2-3, with a possible D match to TRBD1 (6 bases). The CDR3 is 16 amino acids. Germline V lookup: CDR1 SEHNR, CDR2 FQNEAQ (reference sequence). V was clipped by 3 bases and J by 0 bases, with 13 bases between them. The DNA for the CDR3 is TGTGCCAGCAGCTTGTGGGACACTCGGAGCACAGATACGCAGTATTTT. Translation gives CASSLWDTRSTDTQYF.

V gene TRBV9 combines with J gene TRBJ1-3; 9 positions match TRBD1. Germline loops: CDR1 SGDLS, CDR2 YYNGEE. This CDR3 spans 16 amino acids. V trimming: 3 bases; J trimming: 0 bases; junction bases outside the gene matches: 4. CDR3 DNA sequence: TGTGCCAGCAGCGCTGCGACAGGGGGCTCTGGAAACACCATATATTTT. It encodes CASSAATGGSGNTIYF.

The V gene is TRBV9, the J gene TRBJ2-7, with a tentative D call TRBD1 (5 bases). Germline CDR1 reads SGDLS; CDR2 reads YYNGEE. The CDR3 sequence is 15 residues long. Trimming stripped 2 bases from V and 0 bases from J, with 12 bases between. This CDR3 reads CASSVGHSSSYEQYF. The CDR3, as DNA: TGTGCCAGCAGCGTTGGACATTCGAGCTCCTACGAGCAGTACTTC.

V is TRBV18 and J is TRBJ2-7; 7 bases are shared with TRBD1. Losses at the gene ends were 4 bases for V and 2 bases for J; bases not matched to a gene: 2. Germline CDR1 and CDR2: KGHSH and LQKENI. The CDR3 contains 13 residues. The CDR3, as DNA: TGTGCCAGCTCACGACAGGGAACCTACGAGCAGTACTTC. Amino acid sequence: CASSRQGTYEQYF. Supplemented by reference TRBV18 and TRBJ2-7, the full variable domain reads NAGVMQNPRHLVRRRGQEARLRCSPMKGHSHVYWYRQLPEEGLKFMVYLQKENIIDESGMPKERFSAEFPKEGPSILRIQQVVRGDSAAYFCASSRQGTYEQYFGPGTRLTVT.

This chain links TRBV4-1 with TRBJ2-4; D is perhaps TRBD1 (6 bases). Germline V gene data show CDR1 as MGHRA and CDR2 as YSYEKL. This CDR3 spans 13 amino acids. Between the trimmed V and J ends, which lost 3 bases and 8 bases, there was a span of 11 bases. CDR3 DNA sequence: TGCGCCAGCAGCCACGGACAGAGGGACATTCAGTACTTC. Translation: CASSHGQRDIQYF.

The V and J genes are TRBV5-1 and TRBJ2-5, with D possibly being TRBD2 (5 bases). Trimming shortened V by 5 bases and J by 4 bases, and 15 bases separated the two germline ends. Per the germline V gene, CDR1 is SGHRS and CDR2 is YFSETQ. This CDR3 is 14 amino acids long. Written as DNA, the CDR3 is TGCGCCAGCAGGATGACTACAGAACGAGAGACCCAGTACTTC. Its translation is CASRMTTERETQYF.

The rearrangement joins TRBV6-2 or TRBV6-3 to TRBJ1-1; 7 positions agree with TRBD1. The CDR3 contains 14 residues. V gave up 4 bases and J gave up 4 bases; unmatched junction bases: 6. Germline loops: CDR1 MNHEY, CDR2 SVGEGT. CDR3 nucleotides: TGTGCCAGCAGTTCACAGGGGTTGAGCACTGAAGCTTTCTTT. Amino acid sequence: CASSSQGLSTEAFF.

The chain recombines TRBV9 with TRBJ2-7; possible D gene TRBD2, 6 bases. Germline lookup yields CDR1 SGDLS and CDR2 YYNGEE. V was cut by 0 bases and J by 7 bases, with 14 bases left in between. CDR3 length: 14 residues. CDR3 in DNA: TGTGCCAGCAGCGTAGTGGGGTACGGAGGGGAGCAGTACTTC. It yields the protein CASSVVGYGGEQYF.

The CDR3: CASTKEAGGISYTF. In DNA form, the CDR3 reads TGTGCCAGTACGAAGGAGGCAGGGGGTATTAGCTACACCTTC. The rearrangement uses TRBV28 and TRBJ1-2; 7 bases agree with TRBD1. Germline CDR1 and CDR2: MDHEN and SYDVKM. The ends lost 9 bases at V and 9 bases at J; junction bases unmatched: 16. The CDR3 runs to 14 residues.

The J gene is TRBJ2-1, the V gene TRBV5-1; D is uncertain. Between the trimmed V and J ends, which lost 2 bases and 7 bases, there was a span of 7 bases. The CDR3 totals 12 residues. Germline CDR1 SGHRS, CDR2 YFSETQ. DNA for the CDR3: TGCGCCAGCAGCTTCTCCGGGAATGAGCAGTTCTTC. It is translated as CASSFSGNEQFF. The variable domain in full, with the rest retrieved from reference TRBV5-1 and TRBJ2-1, is KAGVTQTPRYLIKTRGQQVTLSCSPISGHRSVSWYQQTPGQGLQFLFEYFSETQRNKGNFPGRFSGRQFSNSRSEMNVSTLELGDSALYLCASSFSGNEQFFGPGTRLTVL.

The chain carries TRBV29-1 and TRBJ1-6, with D perhaps TRBD1 (5 bases). V was trimmed by 7 bases and J by 13 bases, leaving 20 bases between them. The CDR3 has 13 amino acids. CDR1 and CDR2 from the germline V gene are SQVTM and ANQGSEA. Here the CDR3 reads CSARGQVPSPLHF. CDR3 in DNA: TGCAGCGCCCGAGGACAAGTCCCAAGCCCCCTCCACTTT.

The V gene is TRBV5-1, the J gene TRBJ1-1; 9 bases agree with TRBD1. After removal of 7 bases from V and 4 bases from J, the junction contained 5 bases not matched to a gene. The germline CDR1 and CDR2 sequences are SGHRS and YFSETQ. This CDR3 has 13 residues. The CDR3 coding sequence is TGCGCCAGCGGGACAGGGTCATCCACTGAAGCTTTCTTT. Its protein product is CASGTGSSTEAFF. The variable domain in full, completed from reference TRBV5-1 and TRBJ1-1, reads KAGVTQTPRYLIKTRGQQVTLSCSPISGHRSVSWYQQTPGQGLQFLFEYFSETQRNKGNFPGRFSGRQFSNSRSEMNVSTLELGDSALYLCASGTGSSTEAFFGQGTRLTVV.

This clone was detected only a few times. For the CDR3, the DNA is TGTGCCAGCAGCCCCAACCGACAGGAACCCCTCCACTTT. Translating it yields CASSPNRQEPLHF. The V call is TRBV7-2, the J call TRBJ1-6; weak D call: TRBD1 (6 bases). The germline gives CDR1 SGHTA, CDR2 FQGNSA. Trimming shortened V by 5 bases and J by 12 bases, and 14 bases separated the two germline ends. CDR3 size: 13 residues. Filled out from reference TRBV7-2 and TRBJ1-6, the complete variable domain reads GAGVSQSPSNKVTEKGKDVELRCDPISGHTALYWYRQSLGQGLEFLIYFQGNSAPDKSGLPSDRFSAERTGGSVSTLTIQRTQQEDSAVYLCASSPNRQEPLHFGNGTRLTVT.